This T cell receptor beta chain was obtained from a study of Ad26.COV2.S vaccination and SARS-CoV-2 variants (dated by TCRdb to the early 2020s). Broadly, across the study: Vaccine-arm donors were drawn from COV1001, a multicentre, randomized, double-blind, placebo-controlled phase I-IIa trial of Ad26.COV2.S in healthy adults. A total of 32 samples were included in the TCR-sequenced set, comprising around 19 Ad26.COV2.S vaccine recipients, 5 placebo recipients and 8 SARS-CoV-2 convalescent individuals. Dosing of Ad26.COV2.S was intramuscular, at either 5x10^10 or 1x10^11 viral particles, delivered as one shot or as two shots spaced 56 days apart. TCRbeta repertoire sequencing served as the tool for gauging how specific and how broad the SARS-CoV-2-reactive T cell receptors were following Ad26.COV2.S vaccination. Trial participants were randomized into five groups of five: low-dose or high-dose Ad26.COV2.S given once or twice, or placebo on both occasions. Investigators did not know the trial group allocation while performing experiments and assessing outcomes.

Trimming leaves V shorter by 4 bases and J shorter by 6 bases, with the junction holding 17 bases beyond the gene matches. CDR1 and CDR2, looked up from the germline V gene (reference sequence), are LGHDT and YNNKEL. The CDR3 covers 17 residues, taking in both the cysteine and the phenylalanine. Only the CDR3 region is kept as DNA, spanning 51 bases read in frame from base 1. The sample's treatment or condition label, decoded: around 19 received Ad26.COV2.S at low or high dose, single or two shots; about 5 received placebo; per-sample allocation not given. For vaccine and placebo recipients, the sequenced repertoires came from samples collected on day 63 after the first injection. Between 29 July and 7 August 2020, Cohort 1b enrolled about two dozen adults aged 18-55 years at one site in Boston, USA. Ad26.COV2.S consisted of a replication-incompetent adenovirus type 26 vector by which a prefusion-stabilized SARS-CoV-2 spike protein from the original Wuhan strain was expressed.

The immunoSEQ Assay was used to sequence TCRbeta CDR3 regions. After extraction, genomic DNA underwent amplification by bias-controlled multiplex PCR, followed by high-throughput sequencing. In the original analysis: To quantify the absolute abundance of every unique TCRbeta CDR3 region, sequences were collapsed and filtered. Usable DNA was measured by amplifying reference genes present in all nucleated cells, and TCRbeta template counts were normalized to that usable DNA to estimate T cell fraction. Repertoire TCRs were annotated as SARS-CoV-2-specific by exact matching of V gene, CDR3 amino acid sequence and J gene to a known reactive TCR set. The reference SARS-CoV-2 TCR set was derived from MIRA and filtered for enrichment in COVID-19-positive ImmuneCODE repertoires, a step that removed public or cross-reactive TCRs. Using the MIRA antigens, annotated TCRs were further analysed by specific ORF or by position within an ORF. Breadth was defined as annotated unique rearrangements over total unique productive rearrangements; depth was the summed frequency of those rearrangements. TCR breadth was compared between groups using two-sided Wilcoxon rank-sum tests. The immuneACCESS repertoire file appears here via TCRdb, limited to in-frame rearrangements. These files lack a portion of the clones; in checked studies, under half of the deficit traces to unresolved V genes, and the cause of the others is not known. The DNA gave D and trimming, while V, J and clone size come from that table. This sample lists a few hundred thousand clones; approximately 88% were detected once. In total, the top ten clones hold approximately 4% of the sample.

Comment on this clone: Its antigen remains undetermined. Base-call qualities are not available, and no considerably larger clone is one nucleotide away.

Study-wide findings and limitations: Comparable non-spike TCR breadth was observed between vaccine and placebo recipients, consistent with only spike being contained in the vaccine. According to the authors, total T cell responses may have been underestimated by the TCR breadth and depth analyses. Spike-specific TCR breadth was higher in Ad26.COV2.S recipients than in placebo recipients (P = 0.0014). The study was not powered to compare responses between vaccine doses or regimens. After vaccination, substantial breadth of spike-specific CD8+ and CD4+ T cell responses was reported.

The receptor was isolated from a person between 18 and 65 years old who received the Ad26.COV2.S COVID-19 vaccine or a placebo. This chain is built from TRBV3-1 (or the pseudogene TRBV3-2) and TRBJ2-5, with 7 junctional bases fitting TRBD2. The input for sequencing was peripheral blood, taken in a trial of Ad26.COV2.S vaccine versus placebo. The nucleotide sequence is TGTGCCAGCAGCCCACTCCTTTTTGGGGGGGGTAGCCAGACCCAGTACTTC. It is translated as CASSPLLFGGGSQTQYF.